This record looks at one T cell receptor (beta chain) sequence and its context. This table comes from immunoSEQ multiplex PCR, and its TCRdb copy is limited to in-frame clones, with some not included. The data contain roughly 220,000 clones, roughly 84% of them singletons. This sample was taken from a study of blood T cell repertoires in COVID-19. Trimming removed 0 bases from V and 1 base from J; junction bases left unmatched: 5. Germline lookup yields CDR1 SGHRS and CDR2 YFSETQ. The CDR3 is made up of 18 amino acids. The clonotype comes from a woman aged 40 to 50 who had recovered from COVID-19. This chain connects TRBV5-1 to TRBJ2-5; 14 positions match TRBD2. The sequencing input was PBMCs or T cells enriched from blood (not recorded which). As DNA, the CDR3 is TGCGCCAGCAGCTTGGGACTAGCGGGAGGGCCTCGCCAAGAGACCCAGTACTTC. Its translation is CASSLGLAGGPRQETQYF.